The entry below gives a single T cell receptor (beta chain) sequence along with its context. Using immunoSEQ multiplex PCR, the repertoire was profiled, and TCRdb retains in-frame clones only, with some absent. This table has around 75,000 clones, 94% appearing once. The germline V and J ends were trimmed by 6 bases and 4 bases, with 18 bases remaining between them. The length of the CDR3 is 15 residues. Germline V CDR1 and CDR2: MNHNY, SVGAGI (reference sequence). The sample comes from a study of T cell changes during pregnancy in multiple sclerosis. The chain carries TRBV6-6 and TRBJ1-1; D is perhaps TRBD1 (5 bases). The source of this sequence is a female donor with multiple sclerosis, enrolled in a pregnancy study. The sequenced sample was CD4+ T cells from peripheral blood mononuclear cells, obtained after pregnancy. The CDR3 protein is CASSERRGGPTEAFF. CDR3 bases: TGTGCCAGCAGCGAAAGACGGGGGGGACCCACTGAAGCTTTCTTT.